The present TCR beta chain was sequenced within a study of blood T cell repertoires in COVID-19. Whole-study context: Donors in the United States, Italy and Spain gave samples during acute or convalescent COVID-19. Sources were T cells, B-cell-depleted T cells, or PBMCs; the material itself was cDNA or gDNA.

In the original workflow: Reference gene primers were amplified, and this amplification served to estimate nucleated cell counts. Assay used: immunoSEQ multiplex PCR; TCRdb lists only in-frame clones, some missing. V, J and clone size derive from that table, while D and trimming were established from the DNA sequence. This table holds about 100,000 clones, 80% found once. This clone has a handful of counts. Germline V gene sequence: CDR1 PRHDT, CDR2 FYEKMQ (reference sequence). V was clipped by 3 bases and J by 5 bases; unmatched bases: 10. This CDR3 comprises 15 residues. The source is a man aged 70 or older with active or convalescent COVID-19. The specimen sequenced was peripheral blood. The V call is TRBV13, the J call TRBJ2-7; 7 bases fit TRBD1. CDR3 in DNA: TGTGCCAGCAGCTTGGAACAAGGGGGCGACGACGAGCAGTACTTC. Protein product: CASSLEQGGDDEQYF.